Shown below are 8 T cell receptor beta chains from a single sample sequenced in a study of T cells in Graves' hyperthyroidism and ophthalmopathy. RNA transcripts yielded amplified TCR beta CDR3 regions. The primer set for the first-round RT-PCR of the TCR CDR3 was HTBI. TCRdb itself ran the multiplex PCR reads through MiXCR, one entry per CDR3 protein. The sample shows fewer than 350,000 distinct CDR3 sequences, 15% to 20% of them seen only once. Specimen: blood. Receptors were obtained from a woman in her 50s with Graves' hyperthyroidism.

In the case of this clonotype: Being one base from a much bigger clone, this may be a read error. The chain's CDR3 is CTSSQARDRPYNEQFF. The CDR3 bases are TGTACCAGCAGCCAAGCAAGGGACAGGCCCTACAATGAGCAGTTCTTC. The chain couples TRBV3-1 to TRBJ2-1; 8 positions agree with TRBD1. From germline, CDR1 is LGHDT and CDR2 YNNKEL (reference sequence). This CDR3 has 16 amino acids.

In this sample, this clonotype turned up many times. The chain joins TRBV7-2 to TRBJ2-3, with a possible D match to TRBD2 (5 bases). The CDR3 is made up of 13 amino acids. V lost 2 bases and J 3 bases, leaving 6 bases between the germline ends. Germline V CDR1 and CDR2: SGHTA, FQGNSA. The CDR3 DNA follows: TGTGCCAGCAGCTTACCGGGGACAGATACGCAGTATTTT. Protein: CASSLPGTDTQYF.

This clonotype came up a few times. V and J are TRBV20-1 and TRBJ2-3; 11 positions agree with TRBD2. Germline CDR1 DFQATT, CDR2 SNEGSKA (reference sequence). The V and J ends lost 2 bases and 6 bases, in that order; junction bases with no gene match: 7. The CDR3 consists of 15 residues. The CDR3 DNA follows: TGCAGTGCTAGACCTATGACTAGCGGGAAGGATACGCAGTATTTT. This gives the protein CSARPMTSGKDTQYF.

Many counts were recorded for this clonotype. The chain couples TRBV20-1 to TRBJ1-1; D unclear. The germline V gene has CDR1 DFQATT and CDR2 SNEGSKA (reference sequence). The CDR3 consists of 12 residues. V was pared by 3 bases and J by 1 base, with 6 bases between. DNA of the CDR3: TGCAGTGCTAGGATCCCGAACACTGAAGCTTTCTTT. This encodes CSARIPNTEAFF.

This clonotype was counted a few times. The chain is built from TRBV30 and TRBJ1-2; TRBD1 is a possible D gene (6 bases). The germline V gene has CDR1 GTSNPN and CDR2 SVGIG (reference sequence). Trimming stripped 3 bases from V and 3 bases from J, with 11 bases between. This CDR3 comprises 13 residues. CDR3 in DNA: TGTGCCTGGAGCAGGGGCGGTGACTATGGCTACACCTTC. Protein sequence: CAWSRGGDYGYTF.

V and J are TRBV29-1 and TRBJ2-6, with D perhaps TRBD1 or TRBD2 (6 bases each). Germline V lookup: CDR1 SQVTM, CDR2 ANQGSEA. V lost 2 bases to trimming and J lost 0 bases, with 17 bases between them. The CDR3 is made up of 18 amino acids. The CDR3 is CSVETLGGPFSGANVLTF. CDR3 DNA sequence: TGCAGCGTTGAAACGTTAGGGGGGCCCTTCTCTGGGGCCAACGTCCTGACTTTC.

The chain joins TRBV4-1 to TRBJ2-7; D perhaps matches TRBD1 (5 bases). The CDR3 runs to 13 residues. The germline V and J ends were trimmed by 1 base and 5 bases, with 9 bases remaining between them. Germline values: CDR1 MGHRA, CDR2 YSYEKL. The CDR3 DNA sequence: TGCGCCAGCAGCCAAGGGTTAGGGGACGAGCAGTACTTC. This encodes CASSQGLGDEQYF.

This clonotype was counted ten times or more. The chain links TRBV11-2 to TRBJ2-3, with 13 bases that match TRBD2. Germline V gene sequence: CDR1 SGHAT, CDR2 FQNNGV. The CDR3 has 17 amino acids. V shed 6 bases and J 0 bases; nucleotides not matched to a gene: 6. The CDR3: CASSHGTSGESTDTQYF. CDR3 DNA sequence: TGTGCCAGCAGTCACGGGACTAGCGGGGAAAGCACAGATACGCAGTATTTT.